The 10 T cell receptor beta chains in this list originate from one sample, sequenced in a study of beta chain features in type 1 diabetes. Sequenced material consisted of expressed TCRB transcripts (all of the isolated RNA was reverse transcribed). Repertoires were generated with immunoSEQ multiplex PCR, while TCRdb's copy carries only in-frame clones and drops some. The repertoire holds under 300,000 clones, with 7.5% to 9.5% as singletons. The sequenced material came from central memory CD4+ T cells from blood. The receptor set was obtained from a woman aged 18-35 years in good health.

This clone is deemed medium-sized. The CDR3, as DNA: TGTGCCAGCAGTTACAGTTCTCCCGGGGAGCTGTTTTTT. The encoded protein is CASSYSSPGELFF. This rearrangement joins TRBV2 to TRBJ2-2; no firm D call. V gave up 5 bases and J gave up 6 bases, with 10 bases separating them. CDR1 SNHLY and CDR2 FYNNEI come from the germline V gene. This CDR3 region has 13 residues.

This clone appeared many times. The chain recombines TRBV27 with TRBJ2-7; TRBD1 matches at 10 bases. Germline CDR1 and CDR2: MNHEY and SMNVEV (reference sequence). CDR3 length equals 15 residues. With 7 bases clipped from V and 2 bases from J, the junction kept 8 bases outside the gene matches. CDR3: CASKRGTGDPYEQYV. As DNA, the CDR3 is TGTGCCAGCAAGAGAGGGACAGGGGATCCCTACGAGCAGTACGTC.

The chain employs TRBV18 and TRBJ1-2, with a tentative D call TRBD1 (5 bases). CDR3 length: 12 residues. Germline V gene lookup returns CDR1 KGHSH and CDR2 LQKENI. The V end was cut by 6 bases, the J end by 8 bases, with 13 bases between. CDR3 protein: CASSIEGRGYTF. The CDR3 bases are TGTGCCAGCTCCATTGAGGGGCGCGGCTACACCTTC.

The rearrangement joins TRBV14 to TRBJ2-5; 9 nucleotides match TRBD1. J gave up 4 bases and V 4 bases, and 10 bases lay outside the gene matches. This CDR3 comprises 16 residues. Germline V gives CDR1 SGHDN, CDR2 FVKESK. The CDR3 DNA sequence: TGTGCCAGCAGCCGGCGAACCGGGACAGGGCGAGAGACCCAGTACTTC. Its translation is CASSRRTGTGRETQYF.

The V gene is TRBV27, the J gene TRBJ1-1, with no clear D. The CDR3 runs to 14 residues. Germline V lookup: CDR1 MNHEY, CDR2 SMNVEV (reference sequence). The V and J ends lost 6 bases and 2 bases respectively, with 13 bases between them. The CDR3: CASSRSGYNTEAFF. DNA of the CDR3: TGTGCCAGCAGCCGATCCGGGTATAACACTGAAGCTTTCTTT.

The chain combines TRBV4-2 with TRBJ1-2; weak D call: TRBD1 (5 bases). The CDR3 contains 15 residues. V was clipped by 0 bases and J by 3 bases, with 11 bases between them. Looked up from germline, CDR1 is LGHNA and CDR2 is YNFKEQ. For the CDR3, the DNA is TGTGCCAGCAGCCAAGACCGGGGGTCTTACTATGGCTACACCTTC. The encoded protein is CASSQDRGSYYGYTF.

The sample holds a few counts of this clone. The genes are TRBV28 and TRBJ1-1; tentatively, D is TRBD1 (5 bases). This CDR3 is 13 amino acids long. V dropped 8 bases and J dropped 5 bases, with 15 bases sitting between them. Germline V gene lookup returns CDR1 MDHEN and CDR2 SYDVKM. The CDR3 nucleotides read TGTGCCAGCGCACGGGGGAGAGGTACTGAAGCTTTCTTT. Protein product: CASARGRGTEAFF.

The chain couples TRBV7-3 to TRBJ2-1, with a weak D call TRBD2 (6 bases). This CDR3 contains 16 residues. Trimming shortened V by 2 bases and J by 5 bases, and 16 bases separated the two germline ends. The germline V gene has CDR1 SGHTA and CDR2 FQGTGA. CDR3 in DNA: TGTGCCAGCAGCTTAGATATAGGAGGGATCAACAATGAGCAGTTCTTC. Its protein product is CASSLDIGGINNEQFF.

Only a few counts were recorded for this clone. This chain connects TRBV6-5 to TRBJ1-5, with D hard to call. The germline CDR1 and CDR2 sequences are MNHEY and SVGAGI. The CDR3 runs 15 residues. Deletions cut 6 bases from V and 6 bases from J, with 18 bases between. CDR3 sequence reads: CASSKSGPAAQPQHF. The CDR3 coding sequence is TGTGCCAGCAGCAAATCAGGTCCGGCTGCTCAGCCCCAGCATTTT.

This clone has just a few counts. The chain carries TRBV19 and TRBJ2-7, with D tentatively TRBD1 (6 bases). Trimming took off 4 bases at V and 1 base at J, with 11 bases between the two ends. This CDR3 has 14 residues. Per the germline V gene, CDR1 is LNHDA and CDR2 is SQIVND (reference sequence). CDR3 protein: CASSTGTSSYEQYV. In DNA form, the CDR3 reads TGTGCCAGTAGTACCGGGACAAGTTCCTACGAGCAGTACGTC.